This TCR beta chain is drawn from a study of Ad26.COV2.S vaccination and SARS-CoV-2 variants (dated by TCRdb to about 2021). At the level of the whole study: Vaccine-arm donors came from COV1001, a multicentre, randomized, double-blind, placebo-controlled phase I-IIa trial of Ad26.COV2.S in healthy adults. Investigators remained blinded to trial group allocation during experiments and outcome assessment. Ad26.COV2.S was administered intramuscularly at a dose of 5x10^10 or 1x10^11 viral particles, either as one shot or as two shots given 56 days apart. The specificity and breadth of SARS-CoV-2-reactive T cell receptors after Ad26.COV2.S vaccination were assessed by TCRbeta repertoire sequencing. Trial participants were randomized into five groups of five, in which low-dose or high-dose Ad26.COV2.S was given once or twice, or placebo was given on both occasions. A total of around 32 samples were included in the TCR-sequenced set, comprising roughly 19 Ad26.COV2.S vaccine recipients, 5 placebo recipients and 8 SARS-CoV-2 convalescent individuals. The paper's findings and limits, for the study overall: Vaccine and placebo recipients had similar non-spike TCR breadth, a finding consistent with the vaccine containing only spike. The authors noted that total T cell responses may have been underestimated by the TCR breadth and depth analyses. After vaccination, substantial breadth of spike-specific CD8+ and CD4+ T cell responses was reported. The study was not powered for comparison of responses between vaccine doses or regimens. Spike-specific TCR breadth was higher in Ad26.COV2.S recipients than in placebo recipients (P = 0.0014).

The immunoSEQ Assay was the method used to sequence TCRbeta CDR3 regions. After extraction, genomic DNA underwent amplification by bias-controlled multiplex PCR, followed by high-throughput sequencing. As for the original processing: To quantify the absolute abundance of each unique TCRbeta CDR3 region, sequences were collapsed and filtered. T cell fraction was estimated by normalizing TCRbeta template counts to usable DNA, with usable DNA measured through amplification of reference genes found in all nucleated cells. Repertoire TCRs were annotated as SARS-CoV-2-specific by exact matching of V gene, CDR3 amino acid sequence and J gene to a known reactive TCR set. The reference SARS-CoV-2 TCR set came from MIRA and was filtered for enrichment in COVID-19-positive ImmuneCODE repertoires, removing public or cross-reactive TCRs. Based on the MIRA antigens, annotated TCRs were further analysed at the level of specific ORF or position within ORF. Breadth was defined as annotated unique rearrangements over total unique productive rearrangements; depth was the summed frequency of those rearrangements. Two-sided Wilcoxon rank-sum tests were applied when comparing TCR breadth between groups. This immuneACCESS table, as held by TCRdb, lists in-frame sequences with V and J called but not all clones. Of the missing ones, under half trace to an unresolved V gene in checked studies; the others have no known cause. The V and J calls and the clone size are those of that table, but D and trimming were determined from the DNA. This sample is represented by roughly 500,000 clones; nearly 90% of them were singletons. Together, the top ten hold about 2.4% of the sample.

Concerning this clone itself: Its antigen has not been determined. No much larger clone is present one base from it, and per-base qualities are unavailable.

Sequences MNHEY (CDR1) and SVGAGI (CDR2) are obtained from the germline V gene. The V and J ends are trimmed by 7 bases and 2 bases, leaving 14 bases between them. The CDR3 runs 14 residues from the cysteine to the phenylalanine. Left in the record is the CDR3 DNA by itself, 42 bases read in frame from the first base. Read against the paper, the sample's treatment or condition label means: roughly 19 received Ad26.COV2.S at low or high dose, single or two shots; five or six received placebo; per-sample allocation not given. For vaccine and placebo recipients, repertoires were sequenced using samples collected on day 63 after the first injection. In Cohort 1b, about two dozen adults aged 18-55 years were enrolled at a single site in Boston, USA, between 29 July and 7 August 2020. Ad26.COV2.S consisted of a replication-incompetent adenovirus type 26 vector by which a prefusion-stabilized SARS-CoV-2 spike protein from the original Wuhan strain was expressed.

The chain uses TRBV6-5 and TRBJ1-2, with the D gene not clear enough to name. This clonotype originated in a person between 18 and 60 years old who received the Ad26.COV2.S COVID-19 vaccine or a placebo. The input for sequencing was peripheral blood, taken in a trial of Ad26.COV2.S vaccine versus placebo. The CDR3 is CASMGYAGNYGYTF. Read as DNA, the sequence is TGTGCCAGCATGGGTTACGCAGGAAACTATGGCTACACCTTC.